The entry below gives a single T cell receptor (beta chain) sequence along with its context. At one boundary the junction diverges from the germline segment, which might be a read error. Participants were aged roughly 18 to 90 years, lived in about 26 US areas, and enrolled virtually. Donors were grouped by their self-reported clinical history. The CDR3 is made up of 16 amino acids. CDR1 and CDR2 (germline): MNHEY, SVGAGI. As originally analysed: Amplified reference gene primers provided the basis for estimating nucleated cell counts. Generated by immunoSEQ multiplex PCR, the TCRdb table keeps only in-frame clones and is missing some. The D gene and trimming were derived from the DNA, and the V and J assignments and clone size from that table. The sample yields just over 300,000 clones, roughly 89% seen once. This record belongs to a study of blood T cell repertoires in COVID-19.

This TCR was recovered from a woman under 30 with acute COVID-19. The V gene is TRBV6-5, the J gene TRBJ2-3; 8 positions match TRBD2. The sequencing input was PBMCs or T cells enriched from blood (not recorded which). The CDR3 spells CASSSGIAGFRNTQYF. CDR3 coding DNA: TGTGCGAGCAGTTCAGGGATAGCGGGGTTTAGGAATACGCAGTATTTT.